The following is a T cell receptor beta chain sequence with its context. Its antigen is unidentified. This sample was taken from a study of cytomegalovirus exposure and HLA in healthy donors. Study results and limitations: The study put 150 to 200 TCR beta chains on its list as cytomegalovirus-associated. Reportedly, diagnosis of cytomegalovirus status by the classifier showed high specificity and sensitivity.

The primer mix had 60 Vbeta and 13 Jbeta primers. Profiling relied on immunoSEQ multiplex PCR, and the TCRdb table lists in-frame clones only, not all of them. The repertoire has approximately 100,000 clones, 65% to 85% of them found once; the top ten carry 1.5% to 2%. CDR3 size: 18 residues. J gave up 3 bases and V 5 bases, and 7 bases lay outside the gene matches. Germline V CDR1 and CDR2: SGHTA, FQGTGA. Sequences were obtained from PBMCs. The sequence was obtained from a woman aged 40 to 55 in good health and CMV-seronegative. This chain connects TRBV7-3 to TRBJ2-1, with TRBD2 matching over 16 bases. CDR3 loop: CASSPGLAGGPNYNEQFF. The CDR3, as DNA: TGTGCCAGCAGCCCGGGACTAGCGGGAGGGCCTAACTACAATGAGCAGTTCTTC.